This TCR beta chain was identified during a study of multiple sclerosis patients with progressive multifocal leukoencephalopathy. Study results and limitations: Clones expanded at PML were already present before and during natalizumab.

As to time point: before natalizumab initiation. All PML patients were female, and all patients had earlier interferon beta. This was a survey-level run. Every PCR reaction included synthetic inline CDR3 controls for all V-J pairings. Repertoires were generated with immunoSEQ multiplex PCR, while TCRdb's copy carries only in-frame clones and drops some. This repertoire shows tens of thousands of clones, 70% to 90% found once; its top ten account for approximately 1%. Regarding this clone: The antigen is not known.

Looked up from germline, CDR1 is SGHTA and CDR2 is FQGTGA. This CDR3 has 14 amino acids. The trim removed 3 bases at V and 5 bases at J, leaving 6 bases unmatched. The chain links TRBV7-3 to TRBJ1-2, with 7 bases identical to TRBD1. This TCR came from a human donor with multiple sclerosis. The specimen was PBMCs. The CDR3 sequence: CASSFTGEGYGYTF. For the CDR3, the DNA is TGTGCCAGCAGCTTTACAGGGGAAGGGTATGGCTACACCTTC. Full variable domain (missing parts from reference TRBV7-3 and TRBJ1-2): GAGVSQTPSNKVTEKGKYVELRCDPISGHTALYWYRQSLGQGPEFLIYFQGTGAADDSGLPNDRFFAVRPEGSVSTLKIQRTERGDSAVYLCASSFTGEGYGYTFGSGTRLTVV.